This entry is about one TCR beta chain. The antigen is not known. The donors were in the approximately 110-subject validation cohort; that cohort was separate from the roughly 700-subject first cohort. These data come from a study of cytomegalovirus exposure and HLA in healthy donors. Overall study: Later, an analysis reported that the 120 or so validation repertoires had used the same platform as the 500 to 800 first-cohort repertoires. Overall study findings and caveats: Subsequent analysis found a tendency for first-cohort TCR clusters to co-occur within the approximately 130 validation repertoires. Per published reports, the classifier diagnosed cytomegalovirus status with high specificity and sensitivity.

Clones were sequenced by immunoSEQ multiplex PCR, and TCRdb holds only the in-frame ones, with some missing. The table lists roughly 260,000 clones, around 91% of them singletons. Germline assignment: CDR1 SGHRS and CDR2 YFSETQ. CDR3 length equals 16 residues. Trimming stripped 4 bases from V and 8 bases from J, with 21 bases between. This TCR came from a woman under 30 in good health and CMV-seronegative. The gene calls are TRBV5-1 and TRBJ1-4, with a weak D call TRBD1 (6 bases). Sequenced material: PBMCs. CDR3 protein: CASSDPFGGLKEKLFF. DNA of the CDR3: TGCGCCAGCAGCGACCCTTTTGGGGGCTTGAAGGAAAAACTGTTTTTT.